The rows below give T cell receptor beta chains drawn from one sample of a study of blood T cell repertoires in COVID-19. Produced via immunoSEQ multiplex PCR; TCRdb's table is partial and in-frame only. In the table there are about 68,000 clones, roughly 84% of which are singletons. The sample comprised peripheral blood. Source of these receptors: a man aged 50 to 59 with active COVID-19. Both conserved end residues are part of each CDR3. A D gene is named only where the DNA matches it firmly. Clone size is given for some rows only: seen once, a few or many times, or a class if the clone is expanded.

J: TRBJ1-1
D: .
size: .
V: TRBV6-1
DNA: TGTGCCAGCAGTGAAGACTGGGCAGGGGTAGCTTTCTTT
CDR3: CASSEDWAGVAFF

J: TRBJ1-2
D: .
size: few
V: TRBV13
DNA: TGTGCCAGCAGCTTAAGGGCAGGGGTCTATGGCTACACCTTC
CDR3: CASSLRAGVYGYTF

J: TRBJ2-5
D: .
size: .
V: TRBV19
DNA: TGTGCCAGTAGTGAGGCACCCTTAGAGACCCAGTACTTC
CDR3: CASSEAPLETQYF

J: TRBJ2-2
D: .
size: .
V: TRBV4-2
DNA: TGTGCCAGCAGCCAAGGCCCGGTTACAGGCGGGACGAGGTTGAACACCGGGGAGCTGTTTTTT
CDR3: CASSQGPVTGGTRLNTGELFF

J: TRBJ2-5
D: .
size: once
V: TRBV18
DNA: TGTGCCAGCTCGGGCTACAGGGACCTAGAGACCCAGTACTTC
CDR3: CASSGYRDLETQYF

J: TRBJ1-5
D: TRBD1
size: .
V: TRBV19
DNA: TGTGCCAGTAGCCGGGACAGGGCTGGCAATCAGCCCCAGCATTTT
CDR3: CASSRDRAGNQPQHF

J: TRBJ2-3
D: .
size: .
V: TRBV19
DNA: TGTGCCAGTACTAGGGGGGGGCAACAAGATACGCAGTATTTT
CDR3: CASTRGGQQDTQYF

J: TRBJ2-5
D: TRBD1
size: .
V: TRBV5-1
DNA: TGCGCCAGCAGCTTTGGGACAGTGATCCAAGAGACCCAGTACTTC
CDR3: CASSFGTVIQETQYF

J: TRBJ1-3
D: TRBD1
size: .
V: TRBV24-1
DNA: TGTGCCACCAGTGATTCCAGGACAGGGGGAAACACCATATATTTT
CDR3: CATSDSRTGGNTIYF

J: TRBJ1-2
D: TRBD1
size: medium-sized
V: TRBV27
DNA: TGTGCCAGCAGGTCTAGGGGGCTTCATGGCTACACCTTC
CDR3: CASRSRGLHGYTF

J: TRBJ1-1
D: .
size: .
V: TRBV5-6
DNA: TGTGCCAGCAGCTTGAACAGCCCGAACACTGAAGCTTTCTTT
CDR3: CASSLNSPNTEAFF

J: TRBJ2-2
D: TRBD2
size: .
V: TRBV6-4
DNA: TGTGCCAGCACCTTCCTAGCGGGAGTACCCACCGGGGAGCTGTTTTTT
CDR3: CASTFLAGVPTGELFF

J: TRBJ1-1
D: TRBD1
size: .
V: TRBV7-9
DNA: TGTGCCAGCAGGGCAAATAGCTGGACAGGGGTAGCTGAAGCTTTCTTT
CDR3: CASRANSWTGVAEAFF

J: TRBJ1-2
D: .
size: .
V: TRBV7-2
DNA: TGTGCCAGCAGCTCCTCACAGGGTTATGGCTACACCTTC
CDR3: CASSSSQGYGYTF

J: TRBJ2-5
D: .
size: .
V: TRBV28
DNA: TGTGCCAGCAGTTTAAGGAGGGCGCAGGAGACCCAGTACTTC
CDR3: CASSLRRAQETQYF

J: TRBJ1-5
D: TRBD1
size: .
V: TRBV3-1/TRBV3-2
DNA: TGTGCCAGCAGCCAACGTACGGACAGGGGCAGCAATCAGCCCCAGCATTTT
CDR3: CASSQRTDRGSNQPQHF

J: TRBJ1-5
D: TRBD1
size: .
V: TRBV4-2
DNA: TGTGCCAGCAGCCAAGATTGGACAGGGGGCTTGCAGCCCCAGCATTTT
CDR3: CASSQDWTGGLQPQHF

J: TRBJ2-7
D: TRBD1
size: .
V: TRBV7-2
DNA: TGTGCCAGCAGCCTGACAGGGACAGCCCTCCATAACTACGAGCAGTACTTC
CDR3: CASSLTGTALHNYEQYF

J: TRBJ2-7
D: .
size: .
V: TRBV27
DNA: TGTGCCAGCAGCCCCGACCGAGGGCAGCAGTACTTC
CDR3: CASSPDRGQQYF

J: TRBJ2-3
D: TRBD2
size: .
V: TRBV15
DNA: TGTGCCACCAGCAGTGCGGGGGTTTCCACAGATACGCAGTATTTT
CDR3: CATSSAGVSTDTQYF

J: TRBJ1-1
D: .
size: .
V: TRBV5-1
DNA: TGCGCCAGCAGCTTGTGGGCCCAGAACACTGAAGCTTTCTTT
CDR3: CASSLWAQNTEAFF

J: TRBJ2-7
D: TRBD2
size: .
V: TRBV5-4
DNA: TGTGCCAGCAGCAACCGACTAGCGGGGGGCTACGAGCAGTACTTC
CDR3: CASSNRLAGGYEQYF

J: TRBJ1-1
D: .
size: once
V: TRBV18
DNA: TGTGCCAGCTCACCAATGGGAGGGCAAGAGAACACTGAAGCTTTCTTT
CDR3: CASSPMGGQENTEAFF

J: TRBJ2-2
D: TRBD1
size: .
V: TRBV9
DNA: TGTGCCAGCAGCGTAGCCGAGGGGGCGATAGCCGGGGAGCTGTTTTTT
CDR3: CASSVAEGAIAGELFF

J: TRBJ1-2
D: .
size: .
V: TRBV19
DNA: TGTGCCAGTGGAACAGGAGGGAGGAACTATGGCTACACCTTC
CDR3: CASGTGGRNYGYTF

J: TRBJ1-2
D: .
size: .
V: TRBV4-3
DNA: TGCGCCAGCAGCCAAGCAAACTATGGCTACACCTTC
CDR3: CASSQANYGYTF

J: TRBJ2-7
D: .
size: few
V: TRBV3-1/TRBV3-2
DNA: TGTGCCAGCAGCCCCGGGGCAGGGGCGGCCGAGCAGTACTTC
CDR3: CASSPGAGAAEQYF

J: TRBJ2-5
D: .
size: .
V: TRBV18
DNA: TGTGCCAGCTCTCCCGCGGGGTACCAGTACTTC
CDR3: CASSPAGYQYF

J: TRBJ2-7
D: .
size: once
V: TRBV5-6
DNA: TGTGCCAGCAGCCGCGACAGTCTCTACGAGCAGTACTTC
CDR3: CASSRDSLYEQYF

J: TRBJ1-4
D: .
size: .
V: TRBV6-5
DNA: TGTGCCAGCAGTTACAGGGGGGGGCGGGAAAAACTGTTTTTT
CDR3: CASSYRGGREKLFF

J: TRBJ2-3
D: .
size: .
V: TRBV29-1
DNA: TGCAGCGTCCAAACAGGAGCCGTAGATACGCAGTATTTT
CDR3: CSVQTGAVDTQYF

J: TRBJ2-3
D: .
size: .
V: TRBV7-2
DNA: TGTGCCAGCAGCTTGCTAGCGTCTCAAGCAGATACGCAGTATTTT
CDR3: CASSLLASQADTQYF

J: TRBJ2-5
D: TRBD2
size: .
V: TRBV9
DNA: TGTGCCAGCAGCGTAGAGGCGGCTAGCGGGGGTTTCGGAAGAGAGACCCAGTACTTC
CDR3: CASSVEAASGGFGRETQYF

J: TRBJ1-2
D: .
size: .
V: TRBV5-1
DNA: TGCGCCAGCAGCGGGGGGTCCCGGTGGTCGGGCTACACCTTC
CDR3: CASSGGSRWSGYTF

J: TRBJ1-3
D: TRBD1
size: .
V: TRBV4-3
DNA: TGCGCCAGCAGCCAAACCGACAGGGTGGCTGCGGGCACCATATATTTT
CDR3: CASSQTDRVAAGTIYF

J: TRBJ2-3
D: .
size: .
V: TRBV5-1
DNA: TGCGCCAGCAGCGGCCCTAGCACAGATACGCAGTATTTT
CDR3: CASSGPSTDTQYF

J: TRBJ1-2
D: .
size: .
V: TRBV6-2/TRBV6-3
DNA: TGTGCCAGCAGTGTAGGAGGAAACTATGGCTACACCTTC
CDR3: CASSVGGNYGYTF

J: TRBJ1-4
D: TRBD1
size: .
V: TRBV24-1
DNA: TGTGCCACTGTATCCGGGACAGGGGGCACCCAAGCAACTAATGAAAAACTGTTTTTT
CDR3: CATVSGTGGTQATNEKLFF

J: TRBJ1-2
D: .
size: few
V: TRBV7-9
DNA: TGTGCCAGCAGCGGGGACAAAAACTATGGCTACACCTTC
CDR3: CASSGDKNYGYTF

J: TRBJ2-1
D: TRBD1
size: .
V: TRBV27
DNA: TGTGCCAGCAGCAAGCAAAGGCCAGCAGTTTTTTTCGGGACAGCCAATGAGCAGTTCTTC
CDR3: CASSKQRPAVFFGTANEQFF

J: TRBJ1-1
D: .
size: .
V: TRBV4-2
DNA: TGTGCCAGCAGCCAAGTGGACAGTTCCACTGAAGCTTTCTTT
CDR3: CASSQVDSSTEAFF

J: TRBJ1-2
D: TRBD1
size: once
V: TRBV6-5
DNA: TGTGCCAGCAGTTATACCGGACAGGGGGCAGGCTACACCTTC
CDR3: CASSYTGQGAGYTF

J: TRBJ2-1
D: TRBD2
size: few
V: TRBV7-3
DNA: TGTGCCAGCAGCACAAGGACTAGCGGGGAGTACAATGAGCAGTTCTTC
CDR3: CASSTRTSGEYNEQFF

J: TRBJ2-1
D: .
size: .
V: TRBV5-8
DNA: TGTGCCAGCAGCTTGGCTGAGGGCTCCTACAATGAGCAGTTCTTC
CDR3: CASSLAEGSYNEQFF

J: TRBJ2-1
D: TRBD2
size: .
V: TRBV5-1
DNA: TGCGCCAGCAACCAAAACGGCGGGAGTTCCGATGAGCAGTTCTTC
CDR3: CASNQNGGSSDEQFF

J: TRBJ2-2
D: .
size: .
V: TRBV11-2
DNA: TGTGCCAGCAGCTTACCCCCGGGGACCGGGGAGCTGTTTTTT
CDR3: CASSLPPGTGELFF

J: TRBJ1-3
D: .
size: .
V: TRBV3-1/TRBV3-2
DNA: TGTGCCAGCAGCCAACACGTACAGATCAGTGGAAACACCATATATTTT
CDR3: CASSQHVQISGNTIYF

J: TRBJ1-2
D: TRBD1
size: .
V: TRBV13
DNA: TGTGCCAGCAGCTTCGGGACAGGGCCCTATGGCTACACCTTC
CDR3: CASSFGTGPYGYTF

J: TRBJ2-1
D: TRBD2
size: .
V: TRBV7-2
DNA: TGTGCCAGCAGCGCCCAGCGGGGGGGGGATGAGCAGTTCTTC
CDR3: CASSAQRGGDEQFF

J: TRBJ2-3
D: TRBD2
size: .
V: TRBV5-6
DNA: TGTGCCAGCAGCCTAGCGGGGGTGGGATATTTT
CDR3: CASSLAGVGYF

J: TRBJ2-1
D: .
size: .
V: TRBV7-2
DNA: TGTGCCAGCAGCTTAGGCTCAGGGCGGAGCTCCTACAATGAGCAGTTCTTC
CDR3: CASSLGSGRSSYNEQFF

J: TRBJ2-3
D: .
size: .
V: TRBV7-2
DNA: TGTGCCAGCAGCTTAAGCCGGGGTAGTAGCACAGATACGCAGTATTTT
CDR3: CASSLSRGSSTDTQYF

J: TRBJ1-2
D: .
size: .
V: TRBV5-6
DNA: TGTGCCAGCAGCCCAACAGGGAACTATGGCTACACCTTC
CDR3: CASSPTGNYGYTF

J: TRBJ2-1
D: TRBD1
size: .
V: TRBV5-1
DNA: TGCGCCAGCAGTTTTTACAGGGGCTCCTACAATGAGCAGTTCTTC
CDR3: CASSFYRGSYNEQFF

J: TRBJ2-7
D: .
size: once
V: TRBV14
DNA: TGTGCCAGCAGCCAAGAAAGCTCGTTTTACGAGCAGTACTTC
CDR3: CASSQESSFYEQYF